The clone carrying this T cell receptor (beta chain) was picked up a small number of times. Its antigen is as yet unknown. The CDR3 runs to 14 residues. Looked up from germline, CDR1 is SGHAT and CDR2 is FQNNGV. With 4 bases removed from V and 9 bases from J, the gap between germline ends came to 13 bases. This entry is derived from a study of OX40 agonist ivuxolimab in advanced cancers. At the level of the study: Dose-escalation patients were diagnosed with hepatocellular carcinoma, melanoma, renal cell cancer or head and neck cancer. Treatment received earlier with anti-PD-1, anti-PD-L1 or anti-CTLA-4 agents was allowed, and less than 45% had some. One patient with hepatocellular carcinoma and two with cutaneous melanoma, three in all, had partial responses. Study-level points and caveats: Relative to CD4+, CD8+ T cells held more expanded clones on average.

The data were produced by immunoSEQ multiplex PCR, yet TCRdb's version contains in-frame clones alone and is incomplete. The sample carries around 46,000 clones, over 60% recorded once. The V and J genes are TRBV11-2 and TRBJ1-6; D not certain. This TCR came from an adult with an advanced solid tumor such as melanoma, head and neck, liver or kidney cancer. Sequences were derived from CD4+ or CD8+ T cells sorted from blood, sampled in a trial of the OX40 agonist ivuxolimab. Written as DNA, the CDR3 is TGTGCCAGCAGCTCCACACTGAGCGGTTCACCCCTCCACTTT. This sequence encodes CASSSTLSGSPLHF.